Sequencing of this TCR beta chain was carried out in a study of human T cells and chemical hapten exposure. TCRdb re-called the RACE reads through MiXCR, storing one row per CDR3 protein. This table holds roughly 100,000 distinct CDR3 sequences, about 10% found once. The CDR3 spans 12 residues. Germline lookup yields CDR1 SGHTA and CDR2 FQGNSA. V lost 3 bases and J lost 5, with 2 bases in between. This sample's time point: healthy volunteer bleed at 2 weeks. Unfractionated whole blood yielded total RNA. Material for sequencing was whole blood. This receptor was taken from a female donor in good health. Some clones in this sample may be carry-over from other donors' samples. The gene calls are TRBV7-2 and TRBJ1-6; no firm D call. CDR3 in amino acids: CASSLHNSPLHF. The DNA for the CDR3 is TGTGCCAGCAGCTTGCATAATTCACCCCTCCACTTT. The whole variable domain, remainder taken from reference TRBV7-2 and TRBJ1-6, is GAGVSQSPSNKVTEKGKDVELRCDPISGHTALYWYRQSLGQGLEFLIYFQGNSAPDKSGLPSDRFSAERTGGSVSTLTIQRTQQEDSAVYLCASSLHNSPLHFGNGTRLTVT.